This TCR beta chain was found in a study of T cells and copy number aberrations in small-cell lung cancer (dated by TCRdb to about 2021). Some background on the complete study: To relate T cell metrics to mutations and copy number aberrations, the same tumor regions underwent both TCR repertoire sequencing and whole-exome sequencing. Tumor TCR data existed for roughly 17 patients, and under 15 patients had TCR data from both tumor tissue and normal tissue.

Note on this clone: The specificity of this receptor is unknown. One base away there is no much larger clone; base qualities are not given.

TCR-beta CDR3 regions were amplified from genomic DNA with the immunoSEQ hsTCRB Kit using multiplexed V- and J-gene primers. Unique DNA barcodes were added in a second PCR, and the samples were pooled together with one negative control and one positive control. The pooled TCR-beta libraries were sequenced using a 150-cycle paired-end protocol on an Illumina MiSeq. Regarding the original processing steps: Adaptive Biotechnologies processed the raw sequencing data into a report containing normalized, annotated TCR-beta repertoires. T-cell density was computed as TCR-beta templates normalized to usable DNA, which was estimated by amplifying housekeeping genes. Richness was the count of unique rearrangements, and clonality was defined as 1 minus Pielou's evenness. Held by TCRdb, this immuneACCESS table contains in-frame sequences only and omits some clones. Under half of the omission traces to an unresolved V gene where checked; the cause of the rest is unknown. V and J calls and clone size are those listed in that table; D and trimming were worked out from the DNA. This sample is represented by about 6,800 clones; 70% to 80% of them were singletons. The top ten clonotypes cover about 9.5% of the sample.

CDR3 length: 17 amino acids, cysteine to phenylalanine. Just CDR3 DNA is preserved here, 51 bases in frame from base 1. The germline V gene provides CDR1 SGHDT and CDR2 YYEEEE. V is cut by 4 bases and J by 7 bases, and the space between the germline ends is 24 bases. Patients with limited-stage small-cell lung cancer who underwent surgical resection in Hangzhou, China, between the late 2000s and the early 2020s were included as donors. Every donor went straight to surgery with no preoperative chemotherapy or radiotherapy, and no donor was given immunotherapy either before or after surgery. Each of the 15 to 20 patients in the sequenced cohort was a smoker or a heavy second-hand smoker. Adjacent normal lung was collected at least 2 cm from the tumor margin and was confirmed morphologically free of malignant cells by two pathologists. To characterize T cell repertoire heterogeneity, the study applied multi-region TCR-beta sequencing to resected limited-stage small-cell lung cancers and to tumor-adjacent lung tissue. The AllPrep DNA/RNA FFPE Kit (Qiagen) was used to extract genomic DNA from the FFPE tissue.

Overall study results and their limits: The study was limited by a small sample size because surgical resection is uncommon in small-cell lung cancer, and the findings require validation. All specimens consisted of formalin-fixed paraffin-embedded tissue, which is known to introduce sequencing artifacts. Lower T-cell density, richness and clonality were observed in tumors than in adjacent lung tissue, although the difference in density was not significant.

The sequenced sample consisted of normal tissue next to the tumor. Recombination connected TRBV5-6 to TRBJ2-1; TRBD1 is perhaps the D gene, given 5 matching bases. The TCR comes from a woman aged 70-85 years with small cell lung cancer. Some clones in this sample may be carry-over from other donors' samples. The nucleotides read TGTGCCAGCAGCACCGCCCGTGCAGGGTTTGTGCGGAATGAGCAGTTCTTC. Protein translation: CASSTARAGFVRNEQFF. Reference TRBV5-6 and TRBJ2-1 genes cover what lies past the CDR3, so the full variable domain is DAGVTQSPTHLIKTRGQQVTLRCSPKSGHDTVSWYQQALGQGPQFIFQYYEEEERQRGNFPDRFSGHQFPNYSSELNVNALLLGDSALYLCASSTARAGFVRNEQFFGPGTRLTVL.